A selection of T cell receptor beta chains follows, all from one sample in a study of T cells in Graves' hyperthyroidism and ophthalmopathy. TCRdb recomputed calls from the multiplex PCR reads with MiXCR, one row per CDR3 protein. The table lists about 98,000 distinct CDR3 sequences, roughly 39% of them singletons, with approximately 10% in the top ten. Sequencing was performed on peripheral blood or thyroid tissue (not recorded which). These receptors were taken from a woman aged 25 to 39 with Graves' hyperthyroidism. The CDR3 runs from the conserved cysteine through the conserved F or W. The D gene is left open where the match is weak. The size field is filled for only some rows; it gives once, few, many or a size class.

.	TRBD1	TRBV19	TRBJ2-2	TGTGCCAGTAGTCTTCGCAGGGGGCCGAACACCGGGGAGCTGTTTTTT	CASSLRRGPNTGELFF
.	.	TRBV2	TRBJ2-5	TGTGCCAGCAGTGAAAAGGGGCTGGAGGGGTACCAAGAGACCCAGTACTTC	CASSEKGLEGYQETQYF
many	TRBD2	TRBV9	TRBJ2-3	TGTGCCAGCAGTCCTTACGCAGCGGGAGGTTCACGCACAGATACGCAGTATTTT	CASSPYAAGGSRTDTQYF
.	.	TRBV11-1	TRBJ2-7	.	CASSFYICSARGTGKGEQYF
.	.	TRBV5-1	TRBJ1-6	TGCGCCAGCAGCTCTCGGGGGGTGGAATATAATTCACCCCTCCACTTT	CASSSRGVEYNSPLHF
many	.	TRBV28	TRBJ2-7	TGTGCCAGCGAGGCTAGCAAATCCTACGAGCAGTACTTC	CASEASKSYEQYF
many	TRBD1	TRBV5-1	TRBJ1-1	TGCGCCAGCAGGCGGGACAGGGATTTTCTGAACACTGAAGCTTTCTTT	CASRRDRDFLNTEAFF
.	.	TRBV28	TRBJ1-2	TGTGCCAGCAGTTTCTCGTTAAGGTTCGAAGGCTATGGCTACACCTTC	CASSFSLRFEGYGYTF
many	.	TRBV6-6	TRBJ2-3	TGTGCCAGCAGTGACGCGGACCGTGATACGCAGTATTTT	CASSDADRDTQYF
.	TRBD1	TRBV6-5	TRBJ2-5	TGTGCCAGCGGGACAGGGGGAAATCAGCCCCAGTACTTC	CASGTGGNQPQYF
.	TRBD2	TRBV10-2	TRBJ2-7	TGCGCCAACAGTGAGTCCGGGGGGAGCTACGAGCAGTACTTC	CANSESGGSYEQYF
many	TRBD1	TRBV7-3	TRBJ1-1	TGTGCCAGCAGCCTAAGACAGGGGGCGGGGGCTTTCTTT	CASSLRQGAGAFF
.	.	TRBV5-1	TRBJ1-5	TGTACCAGCAGCTTAGTTATGGGCGGCAATCAGCCCCAGCACTTT	CTSSLVMGGNQPQHF
many	.	TRBV7-6	TRBJ2-7	TGTGCCAGCAGCTTATTGGCAGAAGCCTACGAGCAGTACTTC	CASSLLAEAYEQYF
many	.	TRBV5-5	TRBJ1-6	TGTGCCAGCAGCTTGGCCCCTCTTGCGACGATTTTAAATTCACCCCTCCACTTT	CASSLAPLATILNSPLHF
many	.	TRBV5-1	TRBJ1-1	TGCGCCAGCAGGATGCCGAGGGAAACGTCCATGAACACTGAAGCTTTCTTT	CASRMPRETSMNTEAFF
many	.	TRBV5-1	TRBJ2-3	TGCGCCAGCAGCTTGCGAGCGGGTGAGGATACGCAGTATTTT	CASSLRAGEDTQYF
few	.	TRBV18	TRBJ1-2	TGTGCCAGCTCACCACCGGGGGTGGCGGAGCGGTTGGACTATGGCTACACCTTC	CASSPPGVAERLDYGYTF
.	TRBD2	TRBV6-4	TRBJ2-3	TGTGCCAGCAGTTTCCAAATCCTAGCGGGACTATCAGATACGCAGTATTTT	CASSFQILAGLSDTQYF
.	.	TRBV7-9	TRBJ2-7	TGTGCCAGCAGCTGGTTAGGGGAGCAGTACTTC	CASSWLGEQYF
.	TRBD1	TRBV7-2	TRBJ1-2	TGTGCCACAACACAGGGGGCGACCTATGGCTACACCTTC	CATTQGATYGYTF
.	.	TRBV13	TRBJ2-3	TGTGCCAGCAGCTTTAGCGATTGGAGCACAGATACGCAGTATTTT	CASSFSDWSTDTQYF
many	.	TRBV28	TRBJ1-5	TGTGCCAGCAGTTCCCCGTGGGGGACGGGCAATCAGCCCCAGCATTTT	CASSSPWGTGNQPQHF
many	.	TRBV3-1	TRBJ1-1	TGTGCCAGCAGCCACACTAACGGGCAGGGGGAAGCTTTCTTT	CASSHTNGQGEAFF
.	TRBD2	TRBV7-4	TRBJ2-3	TGTGCCAGCAGCCCCCTAGCGGGGGGGGGAGATACGCAGTATTTT	CASSPLAGGGDTQYF
.	.	TRBV30	TRBJ2-2	TGTGCCTGGAGGTTCGGTCACGGGGAGCTGTTTTTT	CAWRFGHGELFF
.	.	TRBV10-3	TRBJ1-5	TGTGCCATCAGACCTGATGGAGGGCCTCAGCCCCAGCATTTT	CAIRPDGGPQPQHF
many	.	TRBV7-9	TRBJ1-4	TGTGCCAGCAACCAAGACTCTGGCGGGGAAAAACTGTTTTTT	CASNQDSGGEKLFF
.	TRBD1	TRBV15	TRBJ2-7	TGTGCCACCAGCAGCATCACCGGGACAGGCCTCTACGAGCAGTACTTC	CATSSITGTGLYEQYF
once	.	TRBV14	TRBJ2-1	TGTGCCAGCAGCCATGAACTAGAGGGGCATGAGCAGTTCTTC	CASSHELEGHEQFF
once	TRBD1	TRBV29-1	TRBJ2-2	TGCAGCGTTGAACGACAGGGGACGACCGGGGAGCTGTTTTTT	CSVERQGTTGELFF
.	TRBD2	TRBV7-2	TRBJ2-7	TGTGCCAGCAGCCTACTAGCGGGAGCCTACGAGCAGTACTTC	CASSLLAGAYEQYF
many	.	TRBV7-9	TRBJ2-7	TGTGCCAGCAGCCCACCCCAGCGACAGGGGAGGGTCTACGAGCAGTACTTC	CASSPPQRQGRVYEQYF
.	.	TRBV5-1	TRBJ1-4	TGCGCCAGCAGCTTAGGGGCGTCAGCAACTAATGAAAAACTGTTTTTT	CASSLGASATNEKLFF
few	.	TRBV29-1	TRBJ1-1	TGCAGCGTTGGACCCGCGGCCATGAACACTGAAGCTTTCTTT	CSVGPAAMNTEAFF
.	TRBD1	TRBV12-3/TRBV12-4	TRBJ1-6	TGTGCCAGCAGCCGGACAGGCATGGGGTCACCCCTCCACTTT	CASSRTGMGSPLHF
many	TRBD1	TRBV13	TRBJ1-2	TGTGCCAGCAGCTCCCTTCGGCAGGGGGTAAATGGTGGCTACACCTTC	CASSSLRQGVNGGYTF
many	.	TRBV28	TRBJ2-7	TGTGCCACCAGGACACTTAGCCGCGAGCAGTACTTC	CATRTLSREQYF
.	TRBD2	TRBV9	TRBJ2-1	TGTGCCAGCAGCGTAGCGGGAGGGCTTCAGCAGTTCTTC	CASSVAGGLQQFF
many	.	TRBV7-2	TRBJ1-5	TGTGCCAGCAGCTTACGGGATCAGCCCCAGCATTTT	CASSLRDQPQHF
.	.	TRBV10-3	TRBJ1-6	TGTGCCATCAGTGACGACAGCAGCCGTCTAATCTCGCCCCTCCACTTT	CAISDDSSRLISPLHF
.	TRBD1	TRBV28	TRBJ1-4	TGTGCCGGCAGTTTAGGGGGCGGGGAAAAACTGTTTTTT	CAGSLGGGEKLFF